The clone carrying this TCR beta chain was observed at least ten times. The antigen is not known. This sample was included in a study of T-cell memory formation after mild COVID-19. Points from the study as a whole: CD4+ bias marked clones expanding day 15 to 37, unlike balanced contracting clones.

One entry per CDR3 protein, called by TCRdb with MiXCR from the 5' RACE reads. The table shows roughly 29,000 distinct CDR3 sequences, with 12% occurring only once. The CDR3 extends over 13 amino acids. Germline V gene lookup returns CDR1 KGHDR and CDR2 SFDVKD. The TCR comes from an adult woman who had mild COVID-19 (a few samples of this study predate the infection). Cell type and time point are not known. The rearrangement links TRBV24-1 to TRBJ2-3, with D perhaps assigned TRBD1 or TRBD2 (6 bases each). The sample comprised PBMCs or a T cell subset sorted from them (not recorded which). CDR3 sequence reads: CAVGGPNTDTQYF. For the CDR3, the DNA is TGTGCAGTCGGGGGCCCGAACACAGATACGCAGTATTTT.